This TCR beta chain was observed in a study of identical twins. To note about this clonotype: Its matching antigen is unknown.

TCRdb used MiXCR to reprocess the 5' RACE reads, holding one entry per CDR3 protein. The profile shows about 280,000 distinct CDR3 sequences, 6.5% to 9.5% of them singletons. Study conclusions and caveats: Cord blood beta clonotypes that were abundant carried fewer insertions, and memory repertoires showed no such trend.

The CDR3 sequence is 14 residues long. The germline V gene has CDR1 ENHRY and CDR2 SYGVKD. V was clipped by 5 bases and J by 0 bases, with 7 bases between them. These data also featured in a second study, about yellow fever vaccine responses in identical twins.

The sequence derives from a woman between 18 and 30 years old in good health. The sample consisted of memory (CD45RO+) T cells sorted from blood. The chain uses TRBV10-3 and TRBJ1-4, with a tentative D call TRBD1 (6 bases). The CDR3 sequence: CAISTGTTNEKLFF. DNA of the CDR3: TGTGCCATCAGTACAGGGACAACTAATGAAAAACTGTTTTTT.